The text below deals with one TCR beta chain. This sample stems from a study of blood T cell repertoires in COVID-19. Study overall: Acute-phase and convalescent COVID-19 samples originated in the United States, Italy and Spain. Nucleic acid was either cDNA or gDNA, and it came from T cells, B-cell-depleted T cells, or PBMCs.

Original handling: Amplification of reference gene primers provided the estimated nucleated cell counts. The assay was immunoSEQ multiplex PCR, and TCRdb's table has in-frame clones only and misses some. V and J calls and clone size are copied from that table; D and trimming were computed from the DNA. This repertoire shows approximately 190,000 clones, 80% to 85% found once; its top ten account for under 5.5%. This CDR3 is built from 15 residues. J lost 9 bases, V lost 1 base, and 10 bases had no gene match. Germline loops: CDR1 MNHNS, CDR2 SASEGT. Sequenced: peripheral blood. The gene calls are TRBV6-1 and TRBJ2-7; 9 nucleotides line up with TRBD1. This receptor was identified in a woman aged 25 to 39 with acute or convalescent COVID-19. The CDR3 region has the DNA TGTGCCAGCAGTGAAGGAGGGACAGGGAACGATCGGCAGTACTTC. Translation gives CASSEGGTGNDRQYF.